This T cell receptor beta chain appears in the sequencing data of a study of blood T cell repertoires in COVID-19. As for the study in general: Some COVID-19 samples were acute and others convalescent; all came from the United States, Italy and Spain. Sample material is recorded as cDNA or gDNA derived from T cells, B-cell-depleted T cells, or PBMCs.

The CDR3 consists of 15 residues. With 5 bases clipped from V and 3 bases from J, the junction kept 8 bases outside the gene matches. Germline CDR1 and CDR2: LNHNV and YYDKDF (reference sequence). Original methodology: Amplifying reference gene primers gave estimates of nucleated cell counts. This table comes from immunoSEQ multiplex PCR, and its TCRdb copy is limited to in-frame clones, with some not included. The V and J calls and clone size come from that table; D and trimming were worked out from the DNA. The repertoire holds 75,000 or so clones, with roughly nine tenths as singletons. This sequence originates from an elderly woman with active or convalescent COVID-19. The chain couples TRBV15 to TRBJ2-5; 8 bases map to TRBD1. What was sequenced was peripheral blood. DNA of the CDR3: TGTGCCACCAGCGGAGCAGGGGGCGGAAAAGAGACCCAGTACTTC. Its protein is CATSGAGGGKETQYF.